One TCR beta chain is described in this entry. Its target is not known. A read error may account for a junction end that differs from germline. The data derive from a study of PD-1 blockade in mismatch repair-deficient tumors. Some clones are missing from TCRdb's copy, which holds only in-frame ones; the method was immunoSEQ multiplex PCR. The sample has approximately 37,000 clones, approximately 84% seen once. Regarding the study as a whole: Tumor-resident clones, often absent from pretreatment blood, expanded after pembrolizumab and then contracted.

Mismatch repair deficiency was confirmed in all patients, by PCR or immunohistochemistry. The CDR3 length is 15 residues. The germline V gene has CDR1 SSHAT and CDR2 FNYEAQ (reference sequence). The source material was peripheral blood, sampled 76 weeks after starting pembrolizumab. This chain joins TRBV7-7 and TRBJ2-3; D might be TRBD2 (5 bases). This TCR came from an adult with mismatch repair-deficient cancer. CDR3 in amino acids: CASSLSPGSTDTQYF. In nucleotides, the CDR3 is TGTGCTAGCAGCTTGTCCCCGGGATCCACAGATACGCAGTATTTT.